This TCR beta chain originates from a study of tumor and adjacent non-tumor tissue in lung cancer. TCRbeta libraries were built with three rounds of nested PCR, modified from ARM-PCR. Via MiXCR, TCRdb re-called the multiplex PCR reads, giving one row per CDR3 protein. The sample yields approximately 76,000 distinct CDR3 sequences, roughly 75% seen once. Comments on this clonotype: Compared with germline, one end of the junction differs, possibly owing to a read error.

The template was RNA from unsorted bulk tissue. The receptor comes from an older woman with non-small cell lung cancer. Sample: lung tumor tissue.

The CDR3 region has the DNA TGCAGTGTTGCAGCGACACAACTTCAAGAGACCCAGTACTTC. The encoded protein is CSVAATQLQETQYF. The J gene is TRBJ2-5, the V gene TRBV29-1; no definite D call. CDR1 and CDR2 (germline): SQVTM, ANQGSEA. The CDR3 has 14 amino acids. The complete variable domain, with remaining parts taken from reference TRBV29-1 and TRBJ2-5, reads SAVISQKPSRDICQRGTSLTIQCQVDSQVTMMFWYRQQPGQSLTLIATANQGSEATYESGFVIDKFPISRPNLTFSTLTVSNMSPEDSSIYLCSVAATQLQETQYFGPGTRLLVL.